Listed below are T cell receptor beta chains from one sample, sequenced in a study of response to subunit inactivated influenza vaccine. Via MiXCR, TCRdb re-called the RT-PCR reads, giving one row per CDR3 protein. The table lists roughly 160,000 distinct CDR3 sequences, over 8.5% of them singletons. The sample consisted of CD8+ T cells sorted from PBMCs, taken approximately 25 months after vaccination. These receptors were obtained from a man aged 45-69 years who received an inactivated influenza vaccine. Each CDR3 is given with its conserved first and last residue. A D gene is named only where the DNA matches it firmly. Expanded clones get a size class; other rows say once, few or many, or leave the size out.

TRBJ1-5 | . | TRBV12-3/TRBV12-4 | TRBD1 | CASSPDRGQPQHF | TGTGCCAGCAGTCCGGACAGGGGCCAGCCCCAGCATTTT
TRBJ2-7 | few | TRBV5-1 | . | CASSFGSTYEQYF | TGCGCCAGCAGCTTCGGCAGCACCTACGAGCAGTACTTC
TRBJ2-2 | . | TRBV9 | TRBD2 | CASSVGLAGGHTGELFF | TGTGCCAGCAGCGTAGGACTAGCGGGGGGCCACACCGGGGAGCTGTTTTTT
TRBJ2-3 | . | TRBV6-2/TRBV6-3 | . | CASSYSKTRTTDTQYF | TGTGCCAGCAGTTACTCAAAGACTAGAACCACAGATACGCAGTATTTT
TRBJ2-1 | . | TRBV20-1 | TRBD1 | CSARELRGQDYNEQFF | TGCAGTGCTAGAGAATTGAGGGGACAGGACTACAATGAGCAGTTCTTC
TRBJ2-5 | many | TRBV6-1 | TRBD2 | CASSRRREGPGTQYF | TGTGCCAGCAGTCGCAGGCGGGAGGGCCCGGGGACCCAGTACTTC
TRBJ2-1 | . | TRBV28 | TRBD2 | CASSLPSGSDEQFF | TGTGCCAGCAGTTTACCTAGCGGGAGCGATGAGCAGTTCTTC
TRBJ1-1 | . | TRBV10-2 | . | CASSAFRLNTEAFF | TGCGCCAGCAGTGCCTTCAGACTGAACACTGAAGCTTTCTTT
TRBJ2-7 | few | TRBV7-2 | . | CASSSTRLYEQYF | TGTGCCAGCAGCTCCACCAGGCTTTACGAGCAGTACTTC
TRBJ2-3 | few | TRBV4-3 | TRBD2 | CASSQELGGGGDTQYF | TGCGCCAGCAGCCAAGAGCTCGGCGGGGGAGGCGATACGCAGTATTTT
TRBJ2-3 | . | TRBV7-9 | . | CASSFPRQASTDTQYF | TGTGCCAGCAGCTTCCCCAGACAAGCTAGCACAGATACGCAGTATTTT
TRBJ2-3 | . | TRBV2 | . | CASTSRRMGTPSTDTQYF | TGTGCCAGCACTTCTCGTCGGATGGGGACACCCAGCACAGATACGCAGTATTTT
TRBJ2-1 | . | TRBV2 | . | CAKQGGGPPYYNEQFF | TGTGCGAAGCAGGGGGGGGGCCCACCATACTACAATGAGCAGTTCTTC
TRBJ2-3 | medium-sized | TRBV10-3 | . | CATTGTDTQYF | TGTGCCACTACAGGGACAGATACGCAGTATTTT
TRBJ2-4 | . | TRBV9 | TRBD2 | CASSVGASGSSDIQYF | TGTGCCAGCAGCGTAGGGGCTAGCGGGAGTAGTGACATTCAGTACTTC
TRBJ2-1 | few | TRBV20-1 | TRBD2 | CSARVPGGHDEQFF | TGCAGTGCTAGAGTACCGGGAGGGCACGATGAGCAGTTCTTC
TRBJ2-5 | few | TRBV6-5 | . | CASQGMGETQYF | TGTGCCAGTCAGGGGATGGGGGAGACCCAGTACTTC
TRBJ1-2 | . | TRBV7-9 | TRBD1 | CASSFSGTGYGYTF | TGTGCCAGCAGCTTCTCCGGGACAGGCTATGGCTACACCTTC
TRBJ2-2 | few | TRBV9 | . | CASSFSIGAVSGELFF | TGTGCCAGCAGCTTCAGCATCGGGGCAGTCTCCGGGGAGCTGTTTTTT
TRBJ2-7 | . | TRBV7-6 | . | CASSSGEGLSYEQYF | TGTGCCAGCAGCTCAGGAGAGGGACTGTCCTACGAGCAGTACTTC
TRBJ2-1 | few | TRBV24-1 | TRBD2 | CATSVLAGGSYNEQFF | TGTGCCACCAGTGTCCTAGCGGGAGGTTCCTACAATGAGCAGTTCTTC
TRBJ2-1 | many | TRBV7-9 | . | CASSLARNEQFF | TGTGCCAGCAGCTTAGCACGGAATGAGCAGTTCTTC
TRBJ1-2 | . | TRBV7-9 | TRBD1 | CASSLGGTGGFDGYTF | TGTGCCAGCAGCTTAGGAGGGACAGGGGGCTTCGATGGCTACACCTTC
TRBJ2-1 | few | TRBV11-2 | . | CASSLGSGNEQFF | TGTGCCAGCAGCTTGGGCTCCGGGAATGAGCAGTTCTTC
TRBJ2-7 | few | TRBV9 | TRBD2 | CASNMGLADEQYF | TGTGCCAGCAACATGGGACTAGCGGACGAGCAGTACTTC
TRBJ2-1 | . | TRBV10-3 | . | CAISEFSGGHNSYNEQFF | TGTGCCATCAGTGAGTTTTCCGGGGGTCATAATTCCTACAATGAGCAGTTCTTC
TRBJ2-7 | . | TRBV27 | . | CASSPTISYEQYF | TGTGCCAGCAGTCCCACGATAAGCTACGAGCAGTACTTC
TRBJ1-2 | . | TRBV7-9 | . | CASALPGGAIFGYTF | TGTGCCAGCGCGTTGCCGGGGGGCGCGATATTTGGCTACACCTTC
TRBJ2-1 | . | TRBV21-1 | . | CASSKDTAEYNEQFF | TGTGCCAGCAGCAAAGATACCGCAGAATACAATGAGCAGTTCTTC
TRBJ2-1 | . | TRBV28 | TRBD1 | CASSTYSGTGGNEQFF | TGTGCCAGCAGCACTTATTCCGGGACAGGGGGAAATGAGCAGTTCTTC
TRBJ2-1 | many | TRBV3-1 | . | CASSLDSSYGDGVNEQFF | TGTGCCAGCAGCCTAGATTCTAGCTATGGCGACGGTGTCAATGAGCAGTTCTTC
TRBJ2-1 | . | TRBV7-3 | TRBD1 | CASSFLTGTSSYNEQFF | TGTGCCAGCAGCTTCCTGACAGGGACCAGCTCCTACAATGAGCAGTTCTTC
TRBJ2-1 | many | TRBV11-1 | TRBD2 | CASSSTGGTSGIFNEQFF | TGTGCCAGCAGTTCCACGGGAGGGACTAGCGGGATCTTCAATGAGCAGTTCTTC
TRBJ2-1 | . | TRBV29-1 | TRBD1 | CSVAPGQGAEYNEQFF | TGCAGCGTCGCTCCGGGACAGGGGGCGGAGTACAATGAGCAGTTCTTC
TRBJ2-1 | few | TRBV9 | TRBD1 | CASSQDRVRGEQFF | TGTGCCAGCTCCCAGGACAGGGTACGGGGGGAGCAGTTCTTC
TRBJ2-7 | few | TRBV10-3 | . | CAISESLVYEQYF | TGTGCCATCAGTGAGTCCCTGGTCTACGAGCAGTACTTC
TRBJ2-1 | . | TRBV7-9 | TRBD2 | CASSSSGAEQFF | TGTGCCAGCAGCTCCAGCGGGGCTGAGCAGTTCTTC
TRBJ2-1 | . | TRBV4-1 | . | CASSQGIANEQFF | TGCGCCAGCAGCCAAGGGATAGCCAATGAGCAGTTCTTC
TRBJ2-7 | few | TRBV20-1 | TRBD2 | CSARLAGGHEQYF | TGCAGTGCTAGGCTAGCGGGAGGCCATGAGCAGTACTTC
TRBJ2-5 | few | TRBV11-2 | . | CASSLGQANKETQYF | TGTGCCAGCAGCTTAGGACAGGCAAATAAGGAGACCCAGTACTTC
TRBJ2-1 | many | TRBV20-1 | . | CSARDLGGGEQFF | TGCAGTGCTAGAGACCTAGGGGGTGGTGAGCAGTTCTTC
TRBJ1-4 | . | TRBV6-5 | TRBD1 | CASSYGDRVGEKLFF | TGTGCCAGCAGTTACGGGGACAGGGTTGGTGAAAAACTGTTTTTT
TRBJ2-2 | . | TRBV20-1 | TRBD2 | CSARPRLAGDFGELFF | TGCAGTGCTAGACCAAGACTAGCGGGGGATTTCGGGGAGCTGTTTTTT
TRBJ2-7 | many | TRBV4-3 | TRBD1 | CASSQARGLNYEQYF | TGCGCCAGCAGCCAAGCGAGGGGGCTAAACTACGAGCAGTACTTC
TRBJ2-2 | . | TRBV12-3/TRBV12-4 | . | CASSSGYYGGELFF | TGTGCCAGCAGTTCAGGGTATTATGGCGGGGAGCTGTTTTTT
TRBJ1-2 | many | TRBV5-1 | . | CASSSGYGYTF | TGCGCCAGCAGCTCTGGATATGGCTACACCTTC
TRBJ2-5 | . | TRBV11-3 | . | CAKEVKETQYF | TGTGCCAAGGAGGTAAAAGAGACCCAGTACTTC
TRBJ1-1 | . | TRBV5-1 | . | CASSFDRRYKNTEAFF | TGCGCCAGCAGCTTCGACCGGAGGTACAAAAACACTGAAGCTTTCTTT
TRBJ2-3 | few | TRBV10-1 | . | CASSKGWGRTDTQYF | TGCGCCAGCAGTAAAGGGTGGGGCCGAACAGATACGCAGTATTTT
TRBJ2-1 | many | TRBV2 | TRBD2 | CASMGGVNEQFF | TGTGCCAGCATGGGGGGGGTCAATGAGCAGTTCTTC
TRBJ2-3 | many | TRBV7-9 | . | CASSLTVMTDTQYF | TGTGCCAGCAGCTTAACCGTGATGACAGATACGCAGTATTTT
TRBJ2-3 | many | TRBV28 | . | CASSFAGGTDTQYF | TGTGCCAGCAGTTTCGCAGGGGGGACAGATACGCAGTATTTT